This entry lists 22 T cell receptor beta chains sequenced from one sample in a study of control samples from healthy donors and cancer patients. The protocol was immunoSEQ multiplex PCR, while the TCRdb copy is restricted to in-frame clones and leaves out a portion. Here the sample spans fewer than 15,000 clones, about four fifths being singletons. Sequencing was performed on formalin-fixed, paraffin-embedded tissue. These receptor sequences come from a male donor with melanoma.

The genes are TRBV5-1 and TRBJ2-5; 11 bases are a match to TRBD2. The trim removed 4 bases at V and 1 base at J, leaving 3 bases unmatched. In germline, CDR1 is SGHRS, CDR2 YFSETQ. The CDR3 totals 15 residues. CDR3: CASSRGTSGQETQYF. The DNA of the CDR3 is TGCGCCAGCAGCCGTGGGACTAGCGGCCAAGAGACCCAGTACTTC.

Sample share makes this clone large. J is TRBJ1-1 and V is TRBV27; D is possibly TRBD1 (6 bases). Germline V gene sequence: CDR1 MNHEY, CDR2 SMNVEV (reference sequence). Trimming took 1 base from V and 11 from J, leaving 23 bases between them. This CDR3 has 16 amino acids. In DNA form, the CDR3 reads TGTGCCAGCAGTTTATTTATCGGACAGAGTCACAATGGGGCTTTCTTT. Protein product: CASSLFIGQSHNGAFF.

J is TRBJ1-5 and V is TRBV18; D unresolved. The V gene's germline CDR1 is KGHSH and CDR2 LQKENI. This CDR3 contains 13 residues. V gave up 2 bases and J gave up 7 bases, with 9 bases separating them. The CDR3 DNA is TGTGCCAGCTCACCAGGGGAGCAACAGCCCCAGCATTTT. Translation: CASSPGEQQPQHF.

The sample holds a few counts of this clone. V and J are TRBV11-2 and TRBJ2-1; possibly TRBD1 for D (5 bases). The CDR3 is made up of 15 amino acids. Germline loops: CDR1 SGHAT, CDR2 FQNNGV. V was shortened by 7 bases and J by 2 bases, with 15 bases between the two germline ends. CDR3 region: CASTVQGSPYNEQFF. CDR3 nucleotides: TGTGCCAGCACCGTTCAGGGTTCCCCCTACAATGAGCAGTTCTTC. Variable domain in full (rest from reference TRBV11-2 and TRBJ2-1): EAGVAQSPRYKIIEKRQSVAFWCNPISGHATLYWYQQILGQGPKLLIQFQNNGVVDDSQLPKDRFSAERLKGVDSTLKIQPAKLEDSAVYLCASTVQGSPYNEQFFGPGTRLTVL.

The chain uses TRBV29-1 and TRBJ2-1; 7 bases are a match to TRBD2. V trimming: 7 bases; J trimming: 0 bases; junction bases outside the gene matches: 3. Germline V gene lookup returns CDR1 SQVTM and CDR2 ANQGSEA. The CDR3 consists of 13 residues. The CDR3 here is CSAGGSSYNEQFF. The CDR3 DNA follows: TGCAGCGCCGGGGGGAGCTCCTACAATGAGCAGTTCTTC.

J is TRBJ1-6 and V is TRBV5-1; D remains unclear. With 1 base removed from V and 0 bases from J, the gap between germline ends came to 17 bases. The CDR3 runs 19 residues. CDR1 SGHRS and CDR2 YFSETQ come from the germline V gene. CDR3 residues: CASSLSRTAESSYNSPLHF. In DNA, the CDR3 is TGCGCCAGCAGCTTGTCCAGAACCGCCGAAAGCTCCTATAATTCACCCCTCCACTTT.

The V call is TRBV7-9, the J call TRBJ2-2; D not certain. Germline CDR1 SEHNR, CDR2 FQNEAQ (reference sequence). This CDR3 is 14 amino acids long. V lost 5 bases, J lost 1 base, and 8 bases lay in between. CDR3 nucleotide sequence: TGTGCCAGCAGCCCCTGGGGGAACACCGGGGAGCTGTTTTTT. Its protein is CASSPWGNTGELFF.

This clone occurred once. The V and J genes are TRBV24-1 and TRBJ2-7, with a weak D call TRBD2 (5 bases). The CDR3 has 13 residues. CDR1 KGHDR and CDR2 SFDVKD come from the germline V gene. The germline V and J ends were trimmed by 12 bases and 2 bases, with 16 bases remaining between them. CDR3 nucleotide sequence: TGTGCCGGACTGCTGGGGTTTCCCTACGAGCAGTACTTC. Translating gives CAGLLGFPYEQYF.

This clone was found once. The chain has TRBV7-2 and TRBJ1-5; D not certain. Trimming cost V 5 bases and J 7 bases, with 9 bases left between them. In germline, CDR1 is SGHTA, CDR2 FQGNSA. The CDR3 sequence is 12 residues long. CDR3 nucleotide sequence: TGTGCCAGCAGCCCGGGGTGGCAGCCCCAGCATTTT. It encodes CASSPGWQPQHF. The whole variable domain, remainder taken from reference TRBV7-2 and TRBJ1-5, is GAGVSQSPSNKVTEKGKDVELRCDPISGHTALYWYRQSLGQGLEFLIYFQGNSAPDKSGLPSDRFSAERTGGSVSTLTIQRTQQEDSAVYLCASSPGWQPQHFGDGTRLSIL.

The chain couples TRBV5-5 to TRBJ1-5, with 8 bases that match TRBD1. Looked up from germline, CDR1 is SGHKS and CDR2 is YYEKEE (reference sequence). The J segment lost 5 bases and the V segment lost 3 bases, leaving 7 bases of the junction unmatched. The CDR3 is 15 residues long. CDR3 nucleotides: TGTGCCAGCAGCTCCTCAGGGGGCTGGGATCAGCCCCAGCATTTT. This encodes CASSSSGGWDQPQHF.

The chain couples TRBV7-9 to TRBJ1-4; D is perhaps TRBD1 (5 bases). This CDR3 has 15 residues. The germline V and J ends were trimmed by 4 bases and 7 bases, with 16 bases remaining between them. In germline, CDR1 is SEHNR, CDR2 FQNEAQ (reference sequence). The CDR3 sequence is CASSYRGERGEKLFF. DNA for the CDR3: TGTGCCAGCAGCTACAGAGGGGAGAGGGGTGAAAAACTGTTTTTT.

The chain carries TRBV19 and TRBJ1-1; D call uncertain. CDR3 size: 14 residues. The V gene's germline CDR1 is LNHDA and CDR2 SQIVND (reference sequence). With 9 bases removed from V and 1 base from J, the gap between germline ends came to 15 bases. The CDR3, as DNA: TGTGCCAGCCAGGACCCTCCGGGGAACACTGAAGCTTTCTTT. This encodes CASQDPPGNTEAFF.

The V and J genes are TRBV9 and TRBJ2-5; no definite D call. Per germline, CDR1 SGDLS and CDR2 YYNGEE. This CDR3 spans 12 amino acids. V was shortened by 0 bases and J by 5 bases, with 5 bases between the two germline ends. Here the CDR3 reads CASSVDGETQYF. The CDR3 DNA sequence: TGTGCCAGCAGCGTAGATGGGGAGACCCAGTACTTC.

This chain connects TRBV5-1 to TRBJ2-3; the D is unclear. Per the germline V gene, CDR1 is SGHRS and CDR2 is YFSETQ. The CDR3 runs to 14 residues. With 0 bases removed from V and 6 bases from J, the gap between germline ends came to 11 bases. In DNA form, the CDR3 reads TGCGCCAGCAGCTTGGAGCCTAGGCGTGATACGCAGTATTTT. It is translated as CASSLEPRRDTQYF.

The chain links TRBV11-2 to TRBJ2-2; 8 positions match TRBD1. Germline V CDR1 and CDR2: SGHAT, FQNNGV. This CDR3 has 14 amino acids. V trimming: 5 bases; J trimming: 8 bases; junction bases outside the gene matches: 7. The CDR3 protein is CASSPRQGMGELFF. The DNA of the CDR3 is TGTGCCAGCAGCCCCCGACAGGGGATGGGGGAGCTGTTTTTT.

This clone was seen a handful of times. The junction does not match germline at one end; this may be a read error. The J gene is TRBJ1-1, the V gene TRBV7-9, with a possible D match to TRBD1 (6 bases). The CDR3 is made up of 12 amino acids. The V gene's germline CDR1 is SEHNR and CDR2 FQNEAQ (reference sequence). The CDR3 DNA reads TGTGTCAGCAGCTTAGGGGGCACTGAAGCTTTCTTT. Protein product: CVSSLGGTEAFF.

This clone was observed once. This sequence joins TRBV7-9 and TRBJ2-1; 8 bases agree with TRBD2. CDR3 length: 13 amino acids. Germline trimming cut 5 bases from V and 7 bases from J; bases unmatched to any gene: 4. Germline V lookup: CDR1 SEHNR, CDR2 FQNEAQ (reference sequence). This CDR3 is CASSPGTRNEQFF. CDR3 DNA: TGTGCCAGCAGCCCCGGGACTAGAAATGAGCAGTTCTTC.

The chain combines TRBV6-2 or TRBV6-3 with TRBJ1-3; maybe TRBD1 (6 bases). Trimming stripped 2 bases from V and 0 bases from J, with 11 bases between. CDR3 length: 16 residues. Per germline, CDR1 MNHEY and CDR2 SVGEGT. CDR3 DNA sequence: TGTGCCAGCAGTTACCGAGGACAGAGCTCTGGAAACACCATATATTTT. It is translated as CASSYRGQSSGNTIYF.

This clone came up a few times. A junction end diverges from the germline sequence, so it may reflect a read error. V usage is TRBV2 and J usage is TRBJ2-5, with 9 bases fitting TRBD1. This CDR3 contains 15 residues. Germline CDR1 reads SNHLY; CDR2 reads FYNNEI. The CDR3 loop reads CASREDRGWSETQYF. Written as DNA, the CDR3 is TGTGCCAGCAGGGAAGACAGGGGGTGGTCAGAGACCCAGTACTTC.

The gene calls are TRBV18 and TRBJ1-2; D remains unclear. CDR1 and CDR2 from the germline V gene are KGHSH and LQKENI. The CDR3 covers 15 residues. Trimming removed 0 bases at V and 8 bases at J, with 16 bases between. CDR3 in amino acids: CASSPPTDPVGGYTF. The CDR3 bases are TGTGCCAGCTCACCACCTACGGACCCTGTAGGAGGCTACACCTTC. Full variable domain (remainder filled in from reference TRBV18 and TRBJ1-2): NAGVMQNPRHLVRRRGQEARLRCSPMKGHSHVYWYRQLPEEGLKFMVYLQKENIIDESGMPKERFSAEFPKEGPSILRIQQVVRGDSAAYFCASSPPTDPVGGYTFGSGTRLTVV.

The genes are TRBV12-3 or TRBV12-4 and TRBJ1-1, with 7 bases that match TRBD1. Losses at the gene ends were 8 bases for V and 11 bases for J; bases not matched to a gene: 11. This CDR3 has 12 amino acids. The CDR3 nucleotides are TGTGCCAGCGGAGGGGGCGCGTCGAGTGCTTTCTTT. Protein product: CASGGGASSAFF.

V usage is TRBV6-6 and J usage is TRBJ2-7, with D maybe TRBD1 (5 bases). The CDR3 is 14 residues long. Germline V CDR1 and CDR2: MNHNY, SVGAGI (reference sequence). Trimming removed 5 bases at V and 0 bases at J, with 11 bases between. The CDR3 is CASSQTASSYEQYF. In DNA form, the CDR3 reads TGTGCCAGCAGTCAGACAGCTAGCTCCTACGAGCAGTACTTC.